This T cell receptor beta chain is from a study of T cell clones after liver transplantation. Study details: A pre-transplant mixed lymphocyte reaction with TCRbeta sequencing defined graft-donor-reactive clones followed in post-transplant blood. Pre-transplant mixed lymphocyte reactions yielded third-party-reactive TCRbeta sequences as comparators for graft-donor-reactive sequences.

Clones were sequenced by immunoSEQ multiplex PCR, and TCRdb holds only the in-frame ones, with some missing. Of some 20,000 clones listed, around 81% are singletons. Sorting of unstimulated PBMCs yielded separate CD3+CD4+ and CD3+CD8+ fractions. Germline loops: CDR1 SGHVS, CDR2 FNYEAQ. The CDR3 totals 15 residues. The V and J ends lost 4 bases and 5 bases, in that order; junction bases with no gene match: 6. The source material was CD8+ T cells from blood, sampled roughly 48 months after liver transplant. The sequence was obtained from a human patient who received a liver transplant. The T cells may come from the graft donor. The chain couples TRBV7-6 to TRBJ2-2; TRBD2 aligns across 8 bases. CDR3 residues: CASSSSGSGTGELFF. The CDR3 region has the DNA TGTGCCAGCAGCTCCAGCGGGAGCGGAACCGGGGAGCTGTTTTTT.